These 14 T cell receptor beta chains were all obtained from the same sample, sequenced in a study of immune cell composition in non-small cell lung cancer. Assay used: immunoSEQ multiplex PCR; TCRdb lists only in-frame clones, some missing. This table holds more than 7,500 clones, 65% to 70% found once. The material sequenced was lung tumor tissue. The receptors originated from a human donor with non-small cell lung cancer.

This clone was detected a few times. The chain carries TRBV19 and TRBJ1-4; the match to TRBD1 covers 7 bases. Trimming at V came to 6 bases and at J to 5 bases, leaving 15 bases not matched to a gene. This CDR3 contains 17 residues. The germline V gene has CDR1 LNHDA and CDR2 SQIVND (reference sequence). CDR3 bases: TGTGCCAGTAGCATTATTACAGGGGCCCCGGGCAATGAAAAACTGTTTTTT. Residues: CASSIITGAPGNEKLFF. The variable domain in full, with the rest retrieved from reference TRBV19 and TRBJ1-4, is DGGITQSPKYLFRKEGQNVTLSCEQNLNHDAMYWYRQDPGQGLRLIYYSQIVNDFQKGDIAEGYSVSREKKESFPLTVTSAQKNPTAFYLCASSIITGAPGNEKLFFGSGTQLSVL.

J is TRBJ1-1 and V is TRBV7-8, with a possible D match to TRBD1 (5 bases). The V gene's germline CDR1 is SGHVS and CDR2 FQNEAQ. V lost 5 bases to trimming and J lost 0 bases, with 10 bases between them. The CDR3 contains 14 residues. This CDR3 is CASSLTGMNTEAFF. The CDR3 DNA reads TGTGCCAGCAGCCTTACAGGAATGAACACTGAAGCTTTCTTT.

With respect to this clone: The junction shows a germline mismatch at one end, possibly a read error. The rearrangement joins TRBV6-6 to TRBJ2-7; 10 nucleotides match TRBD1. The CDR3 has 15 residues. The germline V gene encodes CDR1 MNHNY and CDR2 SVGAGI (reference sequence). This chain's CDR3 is CAISGRDRGAYEQYF. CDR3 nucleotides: TGTGCCATCAGTGGCCGGGACAGGGGTGCCTACGAGCAGTACTTC.

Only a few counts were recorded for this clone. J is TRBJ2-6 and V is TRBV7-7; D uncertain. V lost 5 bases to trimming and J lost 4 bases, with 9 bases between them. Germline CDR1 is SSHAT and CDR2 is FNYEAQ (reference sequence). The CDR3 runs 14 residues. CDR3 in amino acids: CASSPHPGANVLTF. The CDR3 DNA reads TGTGCCAGCAGCCCCCACCCCGGGGCCAACGTCCTGACTTTC.

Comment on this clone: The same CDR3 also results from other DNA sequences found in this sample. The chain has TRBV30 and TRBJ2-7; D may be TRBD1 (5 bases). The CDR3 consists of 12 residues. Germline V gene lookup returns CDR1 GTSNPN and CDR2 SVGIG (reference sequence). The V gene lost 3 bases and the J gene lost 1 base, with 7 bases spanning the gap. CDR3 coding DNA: TGTGCCTGGAGGGGGCCGTCCTACGAGCAGTACTTC. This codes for CAWRGPSYEQYF.

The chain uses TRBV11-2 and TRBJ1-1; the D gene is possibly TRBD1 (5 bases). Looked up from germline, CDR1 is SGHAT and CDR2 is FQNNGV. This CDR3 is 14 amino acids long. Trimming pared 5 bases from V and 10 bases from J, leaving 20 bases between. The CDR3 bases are TGTGCCAGCAGCCCATCCCGGGACCCCCCGGGAGCTTTCTTT. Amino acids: CASSPSRDPPGAFF.

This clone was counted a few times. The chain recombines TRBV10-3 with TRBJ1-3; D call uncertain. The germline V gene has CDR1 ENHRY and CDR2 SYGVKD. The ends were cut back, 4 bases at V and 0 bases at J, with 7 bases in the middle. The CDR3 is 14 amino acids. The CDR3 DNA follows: TGTGCCATCAGTGGTCACCACTCTGGAAACACCATATATTTT. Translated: CAISGHHSGNTIYF.

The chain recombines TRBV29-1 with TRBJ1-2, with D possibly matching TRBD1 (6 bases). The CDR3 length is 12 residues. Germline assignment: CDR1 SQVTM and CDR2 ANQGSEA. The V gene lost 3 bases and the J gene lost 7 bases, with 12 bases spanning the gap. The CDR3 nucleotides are TGCAGCGTTGATTCTCCGGGGGCTGGCTACACCTTC. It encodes CSVDSPGAGYTF.

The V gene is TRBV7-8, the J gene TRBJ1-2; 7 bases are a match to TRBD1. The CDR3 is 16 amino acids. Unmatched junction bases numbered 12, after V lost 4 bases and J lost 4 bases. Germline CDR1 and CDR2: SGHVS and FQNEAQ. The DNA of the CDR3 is TGTGCCAGCAGCTCACGGAAGGGGGCAAAAGGCTATGGCTACACCTTC. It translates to CASSSRKGAKGYGYTF.

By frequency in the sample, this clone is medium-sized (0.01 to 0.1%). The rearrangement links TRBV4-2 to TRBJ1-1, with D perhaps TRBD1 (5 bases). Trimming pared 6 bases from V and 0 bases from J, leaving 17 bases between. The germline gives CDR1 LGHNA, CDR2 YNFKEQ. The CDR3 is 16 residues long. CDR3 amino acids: CASSRVDRNMNTEAFF. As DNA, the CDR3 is TGTGCCAGCAGTAGAGTCGACAGAAACATGAACACTGAAGCTTTCTTT.

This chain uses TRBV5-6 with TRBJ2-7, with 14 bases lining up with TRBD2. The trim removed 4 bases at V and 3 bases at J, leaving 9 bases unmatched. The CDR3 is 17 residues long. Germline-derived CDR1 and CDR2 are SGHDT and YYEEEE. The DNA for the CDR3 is TGTGCCAGCAGCCTCGGACTAGCGGGGGGCTGGAACTACGAGCAGTACTTC. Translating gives CASSLGLAGGWNYEQYF.

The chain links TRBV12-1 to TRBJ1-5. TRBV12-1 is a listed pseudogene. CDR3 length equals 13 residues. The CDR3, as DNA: TGTGCCAGCAGACGAAGGAAGCGTCAGCCCCAGCATTTT. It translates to CASRRRKRQPQHF.

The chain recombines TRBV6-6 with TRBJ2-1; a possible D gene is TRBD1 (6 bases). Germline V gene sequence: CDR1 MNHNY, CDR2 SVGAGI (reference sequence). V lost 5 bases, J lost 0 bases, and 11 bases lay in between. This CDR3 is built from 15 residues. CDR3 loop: CASSRTANSYNEQFF. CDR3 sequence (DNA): TGTGCCAGCAGTCGGACAGCGAACTCCTACAATGAGCAGTTCTTC.

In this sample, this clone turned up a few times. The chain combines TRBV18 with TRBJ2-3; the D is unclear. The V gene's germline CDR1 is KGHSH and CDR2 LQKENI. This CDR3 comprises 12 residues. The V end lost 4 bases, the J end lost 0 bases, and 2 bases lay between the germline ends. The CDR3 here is CASSHSTDTQYF. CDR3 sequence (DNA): TGTGCCAGCTCACACAGCACAGATACGCAGTATTTT.